This note documents a single TCR beta chain sequence. The antigen is unknown. The data were taken from a study of T cell responses to AZD1222 COVID-19 vaccine. The study's findings and limits: Clonal diversity was possibly underestimated, and white British individuals and females predominated among donors. Nearly half of spike-specific TCRs reportedly go after variant regions that carry no mutations.

Profiling relied on immunoSEQ multiplex PCR, and the TCRdb table lists in-frame clones only, not all of them. Of some 110,000 clones in the sample, 70% to 90% were seen once. The CDR3 sequence is 15 residues long. V dropped 1 base and J dropped 2; count of bases not matched to a gene: 1. The germline gives CDR1 LGHNA, CDR2 YNFKEQ. This clonotype was obtained from an adult in good health. V usage is TRBV4-2 and J usage is TRBJ2-7; 11 bases agree with TRBD1. The sample here was peripheral blood, taken on day 0 of MenACWY control vaccination. This CDR3 reads CASSQGGQGAYEQYF. Written as DNA, the CDR3 is TGTGCCAGCAGCCAAGGGGGACAGGGGGCCTACGAGCAGTACTTC.